This T cell receptor (beta chain) was recovered during a study of identical twins (dated by TCRdb to between 2015 and 2016). Broadly, across the study: To test whether fetal clonotypes persist, this study deep-sequenced TCR alpha and beta repertoires from monozygotic twins, from unrelated adults of various ages, and from cord blood. To rule out contamination, replicate twin experiments were performed at different times with different library preparation protocols.

Summary of the overall study and its limitations: Because the same donors could not be followed over many years, the conclusions relied on cross-sectional statistical analysis. Out-of-frame TCR alpha sharing in monozygotic twins was systematically underestimated by recombination models, whereas sharing between unrelated individuals was in agreement with the recombination models. Out-of-frame TCR alpha sequences shared between twins showed an excess of low generation-probability sequences compared with coincidental sharing between unrelated individuals. In beta out-of-frame sequences, excess twin sharing was weaker, because having fewer shared sequences lowered the signal-to-noise ratio. Abundant cord blood beta clonotypes had fewer insertions, young adult naive repertoires showed a similar but weaker trend, and memory repertoires showed no such trend. Zero-insertion analyses could be partly confounded by invariant T cells such as MAIT and iNKT, though diverse VJ usage argued against such confounding for most clonotypes.

According to the germline V gene, CDR1 reads SGDLS and CDR2 reads YYNGEE. The germline ends are 14 bases apart after V is trimmed by 4 bases and J by 6 bases. From the cysteine through the phenylalanine, the CDR3 covers 15 amino acids. Here the CDR3 DNA is all that survives: 45 bases in frame from base 1. Every donor was a healthy Caucasian. The twin cohort comprised three pairs of female monozygotic twins, all aged roughly 18 to 30 years. RNA for TCR libraries was isolated from peripheral blood mononuclear cells. Libraries were prepared through 5' RACE. The reads were generated on an Illumina HiSeq 2000. A universal primer binding site was added through template switching, and the final cDNA carried a unique molecular identifier so that TCR cDNA molecules could be counted accurately. Specific primers in the conserved constant-segment region were used to synthesize first-strand cDNA for the TCR alpha and beta chains. To control for contamination, every cDNA library was double barcoded, receiving both a SMART-Mk sample barcode and Illumina barcodes. Two successive PCR steps introduced TruSeq adapter sequences along with Illumina sample barcodes. The Illumina HiSeq platform was used with custom primers to sequence TCR alpha and beta cDNA libraries. Per the source publication's procedure: Raw reads were processed with MiGEC to extract unique molecular identifiers, and MiXCR was used to determine CDR3 positions. Recombination models were inferred per individual with the repgenHMM and IGoR tools using an EM algorithm. The analysis of shared clonotypes was done with the tcR package in R, with sharing normalized by the product of cloneset sizes. To study raw recombination without the effects of thymic and clonal selection, out-of-frame nonproductive sequences were analyzed. TCRdb trimmed the raw reads at Q25, called clones with MiXCR and kept productive beta chains. Rows merge per CDR3 protein into single entries with the most common DNA and genes. TCRdb assigned the V and J calls; the authors' analysis was not used. For this sample there are some 560,000 distinct CDR3 sequences; roughly 9.5% appear just once. Of the sample, 2.5% to 3.5% is held by the ten largest clones.

This clonotype has ten or more counts. Its antigen has not been determined. Base qualities are missing; no much larger clone stands one base away. The data also belong to a second study, concerning yellow fever vaccine responses in identical twins. Per that second paper: The T cell response to vaccination in identical twins was reported by the authors to appear partly convergent and partly personalized. In the study, vaccine-responding T cell clones were precisely tracked in identical twins.

This TCR came from a woman aged 18-29 years in good health. The chain links TRBV9 with TRBJ1-6; no D gene call is confident. Sequencing was done on a sample of PBMCs. The CDR3 reads CASSSPAGRNSPLHF. The DNA sequence is as follows: TGTGCCAGCAGCTCCCCTGCCGGGCGTAATTCACCCCTCCACTTT.